This T cell receptor (beta chain) was documented in a study of blood T cell repertoires in COVID-19. Whole-study context: PBMCs, B-cell-depleted T cells, or T cells provided the cDNA or gDNA that made up the material.

This clone was counted a single time. Sequencing was performed with immunoSEQ multiplex PCR; in TCRdb, only in-frame clones are kept and a portion is missing. The table shows about 52,000 clones, with over 80% occurring only once. V was trimmed by 3 bases and J by 6 bases, leaving 12 bases between them. Germline V gene data show CDR1 as SGDLS and CDR2 as YYNGEE. The CDR3 contains 14 residues. J is TRBJ2-2 and V is TRBV9, with no clear D. The TCR was taken from a man in his 70s with active COVID-19. Input material: peripheral blood. The CDR3 protein is CASSDRVGSGELFF. In nucleotides, the CDR3 is TGTGCCAGCAGCGACCGGGTTGGTTCCGGGGAGCTGTTTTTT.